This entry lists 22 T cell receptor beta chains sequenced from one sample in a study of technical replicates of blood from a few donors. Only in-frame clones appear in the TCRdb table, and some are missing; sequencing was by immunoSEQ multiplex PCR. The sample lists approximately 53,000 clones; 90% to 97% were seen once. The specimen was T cells isolated from PBMCs. These receptors were obtained from a human donor in good health.

CDR3 bases: TGTGCCAGTAGTATAGTGGCCATAGCGGGAGAGGTCGTCGAGCAGTACTTC. It yields the protein CASSIVAIAGEVVEQYF. The chain is built from TRBV19 and TRBJ2-7, with 9 bases lining up with TRBD2. The CDR3 loop spans 17 amino acids. In germline, CDR1 is LNHDA, CDR2 SQIVND (reference sequence). The J segment lost 6 bases and the V segment lost 1 base, leaving 13 bases of the junction unmatched.

The chain recombines TRBV10-3 with TRBJ2-7; perhaps TRBD1 as D (5 bases). Germline CDR1 ENHRY, CDR2 SYGVKD. Deletions cut 4 bases from V and 2 bases from J, with 6 bases between. There are 12 residues in the CDR3. As DNA, the CDR3 is TGTGCCATCAGTGGGACAACCTACGAGCAGTACTTC. It yields the protein CAISGTTYEQYF.

The chain has TRBV6-5 and TRBJ2-7, with 10 bases aligning to TRBD2. The CDR3 totals 16 residues. V dropped 2 bases and J dropped 5; count of bases not matched to a gene: 9. Germline loops: CDR1 MNHEY, CDR2 SVGAGI. The chain's CDR3 is CASSYGAGGPLDEQYF. The CDR3 nucleotides are TGTGCCAGCAGTTACGGAGCGGGAGGGCCTCTCGACGAGCAGTACTTC.

The chain has TRBV6-5 and TRBJ2-7; D remains ambiguous. Deletions cut 4 bases from V and 0 bases from J, with 10 bases between. The CDR3 is 14 residues long. Germline CDR1 MNHEY, CDR2 SVGAGI. Here the CDR3 reads CASSLGGLSYEQYF. For the CDR3, the DNA is TGTGCCAGCAGTTTGGGTGGGCTCTCCTACGAGCAGTACTTC.

This clone came up once. The CDR3 spells CASSYDLWGYTF. The CDR3 bases are TGTGCCAGCAGTTACGACTTGTGGGGCTACACCTTC. J is TRBJ1-2 and V is TRBV6-5; no firm D call. Germline CDR1 and CDR2: MNHEY and SVGAGI. The V gene lost 2 bases and the J gene lost 8 bases, with 9 bases spanning the gap. This CDR3 contains 12 residues.

The rearrangement links TRBV5-1 to TRBJ2-7; D is perhaps TRBD1 (5 bases). The V gene's germline CDR1 is SGHRS and CDR2 YFSETQ. The CDR3 loop spans 13 amino acids. V was cut by 6 bases and J by 0 bases, with 10 bases left in between. CDR3 DNA sequence: TGCGCCAGCACAGACAGCAGCTCCTACGAGCAGTACTTC. It is translated as CASTDSSSYEQYF.

The chain uses TRBV6-1 and TRBJ2-7; D is perhaps TRBD2 (5 bases). Germline V gives CDR1 MNHNS, CDR2 SASEGT. V was clipped by 5 bases and J by 2 bases, with 7 bases between them. The CDR3 spans 12 residues. The CDR3: CASSIGTYEQYF. The CDR3 nucleotides are TGTGCCAGCAGTATCGGGACCTACGAGCAGTACTTC.

This clone was recorded once. V is TRBV2 and J is TRBJ1-1; the D gene is possibly TRBD1 (5 bases). This CDR3 comprises 13 residues. V lost 10 bases, J lost 0 bases, and 12 bases lay in between. Germline CDR1 and CDR2: SNHLY and FYNNEI. The CDR3 loop is CATRQILNTEAFF. The CDR3 coding sequence is TGTGCCACAAGACAGATCTTGAACACTGAAGCTTTCTTT.

The chain recombines TRBV9 with TRBJ2-3, with 7 bases that match TRBD2. The germline V gene encodes CDR1 SGDLS and CDR2 YYNGEE. The CDR3 has 15 amino acids. With V trimmed by 5 bases and J by 4 bases, 10 bases remained unmatched. CDR3 protein: CASSAPAGVADTQYF. For the CDR3, the DNA is TGTGCCAGCAGTGCTCCGGCGGGAGTCGCAGATACGCAGTATTTT.

The V call is TRBV30, the J call TRBJ2-4; D is perhaps TRBD1 (7 bases). There are 13 residues in the CDR3. V was trimmed by 7 bases and J by 9 bases, leaving 19 bases between them. Germline CDR1 is GTSNPN and CDR2 is SVGIG (reference sequence). As DNA, the CDR3 is TGTGCCTTCAAAGGAGGGGGCGGTAGCATTCAGTACTTC. Encoded protein: CAFKGGGGSIQYF.

The chain couples TRBV9 to TRBJ2-3, with D maybe TRBD2 (6 bases). The CDR3 contains 13 residues. V gave up 4 bases and J gave up 2 bases, with 8 bases separating them. In germline, CDR1 is SGDLS, CDR2 YYNGEE. The CDR3, as DNA: TGTGCCAGCAGCCCGGGGGTCACAGATACGCAGTATTTT. Translated: CASSPGVTDTQYF.

This clone was detected once. The gene calls are TRBV6-5 and TRBJ2-7; weak D call: TRBD2 (6 bases). CDR3 length: 16 residues. Between the trimmed V and J ends, which lost 0 bases and 2 bases, there was a span of 14 bases. CDR1 is MNHEY and CDR2 is SVGAGI in the germline V gene. The CDR3 protein is CASSYSSGETPYEQYF. The CDR3 DNA sequence: TGTGCCAGCAGTTACTCTAGCGGAGAAACCCCCTACGAGCAGTACTTC.

The chain carries TRBV27 and TRBJ2-1; D is possibly TRBD1 (6 bases). With 7 bases removed from V and 4 bases from J, the gap between germline ends came to 14 bases. Germline loops: CDR1 MNHEY, CDR2 SMNVEV (reference sequence). The CDR3 is made up of 14 amino acids. The CDR3 sequence: CASNWGHHYNEQFF. CDR3 nucleotides: TGTGCCAGCAATTGGGGACACCATTACAATGAGCAGTTCTTC.

The chain has TRBV12-5 and TRBJ2-7; TRBD1 is a possible D gene (6 bases). This CDR3 is built from 15 residues. V was cut by 6 bases and J by 3 bases, with 18 bases left in between. The germline CDR1 and CDR2 sequences are LGHNT and FRNRAP. The CDR3 spells CASGRGQLGHYEQYF. CDR3 sequence (DNA): TGTGCTAGTGGACGCGGACAGCTAGGACACTACGAGCAGTACTTC.

The chain recombines TRBV5-3 with TRBJ2-7, with TRBD2 matching 7 bases. TRBV5-3 is classed as an ORF, of uncertain function. The CDR3 covers 15 residues. J lost 4 bases, V lost 7 bases, and 14 bases had no gene match. The CDR3 DNA sequence: TGTGCCAGATGTAGCCCCGGGACTACTTTTTACGAGCAGTACTTC. Encoded protein: CARCSPGTTFYEQYF.

This chain joins TRBV28 and TRBJ1-2; D unresolved. CDR1 and CDR2 from the germline V gene are MDHEN and SYDVKM. The CDR3 loop spans 11 amino acids. V lost 7 bases and J 5 bases, leaving 8 bases between the germline ends. CDR3 in DNA: TGTGCCAGCACTTTTGCGTATGGCTACACCTTC. Its protein product is CASTFAYGYTF.

J is TRBJ1-1 and V is TRBV28, with D possibly being TRBD1 (5 bases). V shed 1 base and J shed 5 bases, with 11 bases lying between them. CDR1 and CDR2 (germline): MDHEN, SYDVKM. The CDR3 contains 14 residues. The CDR3 loop reads CASSLLGGVTEAFF. In DNA, the CDR3 is TGTGCCAGCAGTTTATTGGGGGGAGTGACTGAAGCTTTCTTT.

This clone has a single count. V is TRBV6-5 and J is TRBJ1-1; the D gene is possibly TRBD1 (5 bases). Germline loops: CDR1 MNHEY, CDR2 SVGAGI. Trimming stripped 5 bases from V and 8 bases from J, with 9 bases between. CDR3 length: 11 residues. Here the CDR3 DNA reads TGTGCCAGCAGTAAACGGGGGGAAGCTTTCTTT. This translates into CASSKRGEAFF.

The chain carries TRBV27 and TRBJ2-1; tentative D call: TRBD1 (6 bases). The CDR3 is 14 residues long. The germline CDR1 and CDR2 sequences are MNHEY and SMNVEV (reference sequence). Trimming removed 8 bases from V and 0 bases from J, with 11 bases in between. CDR3 DNA: TGTGCCAGCGGGGACAAGAGCTCCTACAATGAGCAGTTCTTC. This codes for CASGDKSSYNEQFF.

This chain connects TRBV21-1 to TRBJ2-7; the table's D call, TRBD1, was not checked against the DNA. TRBV21-1 is a documented pseudogene. The CDR3 contains 15 residues. CDR3 in DNA: TGTGCCAGCAGCAAAATAAGGACACCAGCCTACGAGCAGTACTTC. Protein product: CASSKIRTPAYEQYF.

The V gene is TRBV4-1, the J gene TRBJ2-7; 11 bases fit TRBD2. V lost 5 bases to trimming and J lost 4 bases; unmatched junction nucleotides: 13. There are 17 residues in the CDR3. The V gene's germline CDR1 is MGHRA and CDR2 YSYEKL. The CDR3 coding sequence is TGCGCCAGCAGCTTCCTAGCGGGAGGCAAAGGAAGGTACGAGCAGTACTTC. Its protein product is CASSFLAGGKGRYEQYF.

This chain links TRBV9 with TRBJ2-1; TRBD2 matches 7 bases. V lost 6 bases and J lost 9; bases outside the gene matches: 9. The germline gives CDR1 SGDLS, CDR2 YYNGEE. This CDR3 is built from 13 residues. The CDR3 region is CASKTSENGEQFF. The CDR3, as DNA: TGTGCCAGCAAAACTAGCGAGAACGGTGAGCAGTTCTTC. The variable domain in full, with the rest retrieved from reference TRBV9 and TRBJ2-1, is DSGVTQTPKHLITATGQRVTLRCSPRSGDLSVYWYQQSLDQGLQFLIQYYNGEERAKGNILERFSAQQFPDLHSELNLSSLELGDSALYFCASKTSENGEQFFGPGTRLTVL.